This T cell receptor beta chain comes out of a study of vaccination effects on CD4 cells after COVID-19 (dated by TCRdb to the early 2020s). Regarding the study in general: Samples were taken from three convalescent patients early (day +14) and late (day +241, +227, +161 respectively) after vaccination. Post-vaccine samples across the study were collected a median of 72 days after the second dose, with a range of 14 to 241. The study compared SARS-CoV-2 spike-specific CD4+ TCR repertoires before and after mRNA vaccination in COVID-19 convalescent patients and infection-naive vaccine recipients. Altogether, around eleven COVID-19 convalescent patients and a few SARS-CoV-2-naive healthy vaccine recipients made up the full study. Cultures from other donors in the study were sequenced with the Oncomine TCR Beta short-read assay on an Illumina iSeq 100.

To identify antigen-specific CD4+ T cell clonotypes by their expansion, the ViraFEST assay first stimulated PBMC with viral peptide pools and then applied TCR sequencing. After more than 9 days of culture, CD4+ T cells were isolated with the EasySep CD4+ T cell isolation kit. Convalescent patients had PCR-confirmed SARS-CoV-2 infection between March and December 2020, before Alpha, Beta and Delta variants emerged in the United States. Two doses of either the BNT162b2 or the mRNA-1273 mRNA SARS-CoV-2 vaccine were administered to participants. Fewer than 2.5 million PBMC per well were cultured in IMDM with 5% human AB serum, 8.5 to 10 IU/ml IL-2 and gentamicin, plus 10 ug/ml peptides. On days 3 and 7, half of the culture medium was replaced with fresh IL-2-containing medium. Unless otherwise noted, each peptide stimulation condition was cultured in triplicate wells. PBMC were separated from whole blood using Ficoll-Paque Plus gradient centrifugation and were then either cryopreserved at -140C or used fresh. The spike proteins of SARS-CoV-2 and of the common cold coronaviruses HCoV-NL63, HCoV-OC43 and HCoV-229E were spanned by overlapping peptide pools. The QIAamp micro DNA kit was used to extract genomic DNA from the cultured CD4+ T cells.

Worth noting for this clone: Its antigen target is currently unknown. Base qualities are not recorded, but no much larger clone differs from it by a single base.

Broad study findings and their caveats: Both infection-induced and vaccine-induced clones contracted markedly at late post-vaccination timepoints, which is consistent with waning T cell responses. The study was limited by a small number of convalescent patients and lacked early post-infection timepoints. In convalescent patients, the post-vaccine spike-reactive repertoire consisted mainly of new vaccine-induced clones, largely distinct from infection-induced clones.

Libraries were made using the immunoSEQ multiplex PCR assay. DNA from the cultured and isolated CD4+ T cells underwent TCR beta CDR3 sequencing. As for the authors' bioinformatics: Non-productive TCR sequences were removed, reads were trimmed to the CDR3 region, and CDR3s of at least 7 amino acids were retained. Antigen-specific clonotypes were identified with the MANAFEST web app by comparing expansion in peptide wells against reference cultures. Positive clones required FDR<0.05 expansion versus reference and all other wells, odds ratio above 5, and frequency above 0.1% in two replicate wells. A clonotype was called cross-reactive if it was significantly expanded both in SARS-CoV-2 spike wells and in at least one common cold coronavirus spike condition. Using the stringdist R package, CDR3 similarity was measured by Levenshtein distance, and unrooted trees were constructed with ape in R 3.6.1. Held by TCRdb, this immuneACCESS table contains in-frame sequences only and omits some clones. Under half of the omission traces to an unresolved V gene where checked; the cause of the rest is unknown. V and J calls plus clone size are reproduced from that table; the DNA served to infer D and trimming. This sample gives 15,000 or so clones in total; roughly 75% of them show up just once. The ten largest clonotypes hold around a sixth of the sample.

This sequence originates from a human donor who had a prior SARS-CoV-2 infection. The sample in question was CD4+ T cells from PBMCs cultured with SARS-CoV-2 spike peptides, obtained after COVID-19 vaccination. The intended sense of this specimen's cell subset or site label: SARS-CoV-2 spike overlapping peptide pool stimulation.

At the DNA level, the sequence is TGCGCCAGCAGCTTGGACGTGGTGGGACAGGGGAACACTGAAGCTTTCTTT. This codes for CASSLDVVGQGNTEAFF. The chain is assembled from TRBV5-1 and TRBJ1-1; TRBD1 lines up with 9 middle nucleotides. The CDR3 runs 17 amino acids, cysteine and phenylalanine included. Left in the record is the CDR3 DNA by itself, 51 bases read in frame from the first base. CDR1 and CDR2 were assigned from the germline V gene as SGHRS and YFSETQ. After removal of 0 bases from V and 1 base from J, the junction retains 7 bases not matched to a gene.